The rows below give T cell receptor beta chains drawn from one sample of a study of blood T cell repertoires in COVID-19. TCRdb's copy holds only in-frame clones and misses some; the assay was immunoSEQ multiplex PCR. The table lists 100,000 to 150,000 clones, roughly 80% of them singletons, with around 5.9% in the top ten. Sequencing was done on a sample of peripheral blood. These receptors were collected from a man aged 60 to 75 with acute or convalescent COVID-19. Both conserved end residues are trimmed from each CDR3. The order of the fields is V gene, CDR3 length, J gene, clone size, CDR3 protein. Clone size is shown for a subset of rows, as once, few, many or a class of expanded clone.

>TRBV13|13|TRBJ2-7|NA
ASSGPRIAGYEQY
>TRBV29-1|11|TRBJ1-2|NA
IIWGGSHYGYT
>TRBV4-1|14|TRBJ2-2|NA
ASSQVAEGNTGELF
>TRBV4-1|14|TRBJ2-1|NA
ASSQAGLAGGPEQF
>TRBV5-1|13|TRBJ1-2|NA
ASSLDPGTVVGYT
>TRBV2|11|TRBJ2-5|few
ASTRDYRETQY
>TRBV6-5|13|TRBJ1-5|NA
ASSPGKYSNQPQH
>TRBV7-2|13|TRBJ1-2|NA
ASSLGEGGPYGYT
>TRBV5-5|14|TRBJ1-4|NA
ASSPGDSATNEKLF
>TRBV27|12|TRBJ1-1|NA
ASRIRGMNTEAF
>TRBV7-9|14|TRBJ2-7|NA
ASSLLAGTSGYEQY
>TRBV6-5|14|TRBJ2-2|NA
ASSYSVASNTGERF
>TRBV5-6|16|TRBJ2-2|NA
ASSSWGVIRRNTGELF
>TRBV14|11|TRBJ2-5|NA
ASSQVERETQY
>TRBV11-2|10|TRBJ1-1|once
ASDRTGARAF
>TRBV6-5|13|TRBJ1-5|NA
ASRTGTGVGQPQH
>TRBV5-6|13|TRBJ1-1|NA
ASSLVVTGRTEAF
>TRBV18|14|TRBJ1-4|NA
ASSRMTGGIDEKLF
>TRBV6-5|13|TRBJ1-6|few
ASLVQVGGDSPLH
>TRBV6-5|12|TRBJ2-3|NA
ASESGEFTDTQY
>TRBV5-1|11|TRBJ1-2|NA
ASRTGTTDGYT
>TRBV4-2|14|TRBJ2-3|NA
ASSQVRGGAGDTQY
>TRBV25-1|13|TRBJ2-7|NA
ASSPLLAGAGEQY
>TRBV11-2|12|TRBJ2-7|few
ASTQGAGAYEQY
>TRBV2|13|TRBJ2-7|NA
ASSRNPGQEYEQY
>TRBV10-2|14|TRBJ2-5|NA
ASSEVAGGPWETQY
>TRBV18|16|TRBJ2-3|NA
ASSTFQSRQEGTDTQY
>TRBV2|12|TRBJ2-2|NA
ASTRQRTGWELF
>TRBV15|16|TRBJ1-5|NA
ATSSPGQGAFSNQPQH
>TRBV7-9|13|TRBJ1-2|NA
ASRRTGGADYGYT
>TRBV6-2/TRBV6-3|13|TRBJ2-3|NA
ASSVPGMRPDTQY
>TRBV7-8|13|TRBJ1-1|NA
ASRQIDRVYTEAF
>TRBV7-8|11|TRBJ2-1|NA
ASSLDRAGEQF
>TRBV2|12|TRBJ2-1|NA
ASRRDRSYNEQF
>TRBV11-2|13|TRBJ2-7|few
ASRFPGHPPYEQY
>TRBV2|14|TRBJ2-5|NA
ASSGGLAGGLETQY
>TRBV2|13|TRBJ1-5|NA
ASSEDGGPNQPQH